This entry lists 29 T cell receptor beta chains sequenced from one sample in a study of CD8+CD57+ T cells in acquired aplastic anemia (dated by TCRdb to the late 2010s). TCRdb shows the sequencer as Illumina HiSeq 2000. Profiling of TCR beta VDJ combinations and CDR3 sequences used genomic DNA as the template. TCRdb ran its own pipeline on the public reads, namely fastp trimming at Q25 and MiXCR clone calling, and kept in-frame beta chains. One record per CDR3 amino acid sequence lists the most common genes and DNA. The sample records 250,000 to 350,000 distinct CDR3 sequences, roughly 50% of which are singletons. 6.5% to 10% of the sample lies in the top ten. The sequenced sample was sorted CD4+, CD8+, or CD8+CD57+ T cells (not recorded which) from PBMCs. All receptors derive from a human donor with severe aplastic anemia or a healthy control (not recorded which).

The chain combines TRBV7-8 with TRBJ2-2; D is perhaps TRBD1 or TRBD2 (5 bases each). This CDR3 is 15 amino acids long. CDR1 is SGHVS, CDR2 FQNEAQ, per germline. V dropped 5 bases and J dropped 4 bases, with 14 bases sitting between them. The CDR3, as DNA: TGTGCCAGCAGCCCCCAGGGTCGGGGCACCGGGGAGCTGTTTTTT. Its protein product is CASSPQGRGTGELFF.

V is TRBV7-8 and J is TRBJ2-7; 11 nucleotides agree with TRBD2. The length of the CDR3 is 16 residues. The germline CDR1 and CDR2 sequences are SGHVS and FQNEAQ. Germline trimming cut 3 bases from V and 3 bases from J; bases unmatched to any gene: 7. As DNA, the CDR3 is TGTGCCAGCAGCTTGAAATTCGGGACTAGCGGCTACGAGCAGTACTTC. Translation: CASSLKFGTSGYEQYF.

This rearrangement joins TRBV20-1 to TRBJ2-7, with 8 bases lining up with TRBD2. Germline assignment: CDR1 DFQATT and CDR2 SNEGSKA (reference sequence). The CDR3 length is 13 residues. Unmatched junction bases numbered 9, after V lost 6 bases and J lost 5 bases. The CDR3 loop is CSAPAGASNEQYF. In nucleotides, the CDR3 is TGCAGTGCCCCAGCGGGAGCGTCAAACGAGCAGTACTTC.

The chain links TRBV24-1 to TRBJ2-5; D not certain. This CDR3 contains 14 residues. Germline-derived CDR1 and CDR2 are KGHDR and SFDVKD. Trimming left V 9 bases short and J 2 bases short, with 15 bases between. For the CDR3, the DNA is TGTGCCACCCGTCGAAGGGCCTCACAAGAGACCCAGTACTTC. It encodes CATRRRASQETQYF.

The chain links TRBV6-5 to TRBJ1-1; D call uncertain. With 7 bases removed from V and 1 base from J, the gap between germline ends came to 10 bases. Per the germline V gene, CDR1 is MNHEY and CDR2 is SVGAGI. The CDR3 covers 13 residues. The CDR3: CASIKDGNTEAFF. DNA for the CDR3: TGTGCCAGCATTAAGGATGGGAACACTGAAGCTTTCTTT.

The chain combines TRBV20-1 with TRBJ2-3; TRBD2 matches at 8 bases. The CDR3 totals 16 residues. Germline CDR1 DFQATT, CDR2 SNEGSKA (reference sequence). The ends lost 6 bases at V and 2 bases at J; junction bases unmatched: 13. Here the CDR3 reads CSATNRGGTATDTQYF. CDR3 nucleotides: TGCAGTGCCACAAACCGGGGGGGAACCGCCACAGATACGCAGTATTTT.

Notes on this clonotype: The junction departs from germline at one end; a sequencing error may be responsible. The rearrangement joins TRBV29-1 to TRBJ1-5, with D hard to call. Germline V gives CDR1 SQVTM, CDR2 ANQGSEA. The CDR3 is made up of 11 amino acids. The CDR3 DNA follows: TGCAGCGCCCTGATGGTAGGCGGGCGTATTTTT. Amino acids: CSALMVGGRIF.

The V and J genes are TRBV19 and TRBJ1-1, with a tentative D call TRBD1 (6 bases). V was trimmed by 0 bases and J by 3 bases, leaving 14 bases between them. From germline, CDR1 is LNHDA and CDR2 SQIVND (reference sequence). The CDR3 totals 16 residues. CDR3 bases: TGTGCCAGTAGTATAGATGCACAGGGAGGGTACACTGAAGCTTTCTTT. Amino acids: CASSIDAQGGYTEAFF.

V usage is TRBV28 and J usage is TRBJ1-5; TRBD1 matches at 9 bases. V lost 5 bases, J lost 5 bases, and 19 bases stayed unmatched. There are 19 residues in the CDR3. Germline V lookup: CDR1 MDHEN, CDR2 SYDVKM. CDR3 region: CASSLLQGQGLIAHQPQHF. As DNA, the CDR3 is TGTGCCAGCAGTCTTCTCCAGGGACAGGGACTGATTGCCCATCAGCCCCAGCATTTT.

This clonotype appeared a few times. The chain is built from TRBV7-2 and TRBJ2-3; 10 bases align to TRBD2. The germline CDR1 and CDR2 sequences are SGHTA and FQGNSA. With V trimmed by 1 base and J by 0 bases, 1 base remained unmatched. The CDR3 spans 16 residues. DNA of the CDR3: TGTGCCAGCAGCTTAGTGACTAGCGGGAGCACAGATACGCAGTATTTT. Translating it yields CASSLVTSGSTDTQYF.

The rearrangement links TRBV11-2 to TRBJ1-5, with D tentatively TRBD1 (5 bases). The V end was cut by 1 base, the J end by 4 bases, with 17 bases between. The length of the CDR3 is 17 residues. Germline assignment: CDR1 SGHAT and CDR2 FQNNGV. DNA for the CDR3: TGTGCCAGCAGCTTAGGGTTTTGGGACGGACTAAATCAGCCCCAGCATTTT. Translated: CASSLGFWDGLNQPQHF. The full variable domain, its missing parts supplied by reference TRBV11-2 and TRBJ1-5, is EAGVAQSPRYKIIEKRQSVAFWCNPISGHATLYWYQQILGQGPKLLIQFQNNGVVDDSQLPKDRFSAERLKGVDSTLKIQPAKLEDSAVYLCASSLGFWDGLNQPQHFGDGTRLSIL.

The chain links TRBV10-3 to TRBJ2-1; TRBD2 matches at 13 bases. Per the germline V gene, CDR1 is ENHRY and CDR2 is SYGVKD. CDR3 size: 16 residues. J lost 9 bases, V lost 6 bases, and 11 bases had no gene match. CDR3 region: CAIRKGLAGSDGEQFF. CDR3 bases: TGTGCCATCAGAAAGGGACTAGCGGGGTCTGACGGTGAGCAGTTCTTC.

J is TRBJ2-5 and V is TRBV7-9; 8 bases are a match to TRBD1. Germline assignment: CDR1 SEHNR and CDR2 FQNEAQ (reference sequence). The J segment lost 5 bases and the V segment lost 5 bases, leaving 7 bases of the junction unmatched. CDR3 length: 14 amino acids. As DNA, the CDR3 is TGTGCCAGCAGCGGTGCCAGGGGGCAGGAGACCCAGTACTTC. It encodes CASSGARGQETQYF.

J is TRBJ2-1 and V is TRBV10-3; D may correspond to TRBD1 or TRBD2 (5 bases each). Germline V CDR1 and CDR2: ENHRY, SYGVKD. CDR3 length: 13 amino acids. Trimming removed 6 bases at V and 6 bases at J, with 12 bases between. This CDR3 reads CAIRGTSVNEQFF. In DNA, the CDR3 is TGTGCCATCAGAGGGACGTCCGTCAATGAGCAGTTCTTC.

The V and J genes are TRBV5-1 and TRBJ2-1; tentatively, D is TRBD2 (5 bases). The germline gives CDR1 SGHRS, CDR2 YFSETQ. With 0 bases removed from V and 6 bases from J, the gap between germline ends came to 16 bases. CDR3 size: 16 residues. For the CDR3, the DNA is TGCGCCAGCAGCTTGGCCAGTGGCGGAGGCATCAATGAGCAGTTCTTC. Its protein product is CASSLASGGGINEQFF.

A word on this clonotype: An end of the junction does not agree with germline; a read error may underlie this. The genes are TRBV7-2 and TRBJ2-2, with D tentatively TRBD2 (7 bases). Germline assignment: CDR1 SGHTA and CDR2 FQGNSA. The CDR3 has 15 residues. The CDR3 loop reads CASSLTGVNTGGLFF. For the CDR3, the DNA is TGTGCCAGCAGCTTAACGGGGGTGAACACCGGGGGGCTGTTTTTC. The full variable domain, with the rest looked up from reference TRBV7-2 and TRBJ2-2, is GAGVSQSPSNKVTEKGKDVELRCDPISGHTALYWYRQSLGQGLEFLIYFQGNSAPDKSGLPSDRFSAERTGGSVSTLTIQRTQQEDSAVYLCASSLTGVNTGGLFFGEGSRLTVL.

In DNA, the CDR3 is TGTGCCACTACGACTGGAAACACCATATATTTT. Its translation: CATTTGNTIYF. The chain uses TRBV7-6 and TRBJ1-3; D remains unclear. V was cut by 10 bases and J by 2 bases, with 6 bases left in between. Germline V gives CDR1 SGHVS, CDR2 FNYEAQ. CDR3 length: 11 residues.

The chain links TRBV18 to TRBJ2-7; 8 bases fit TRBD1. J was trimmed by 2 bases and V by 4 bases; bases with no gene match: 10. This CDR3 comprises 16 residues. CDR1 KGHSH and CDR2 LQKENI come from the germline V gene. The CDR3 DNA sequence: TGTGCCAGCTCACGCGGGACAGGAAGAAATACCTACGAGCAGTACTTC. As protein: CASSRGTGRNTYEQYF. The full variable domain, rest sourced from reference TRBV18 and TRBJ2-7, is NAGVMQNPRHLVRRRGQEARLRCSPMKGHSHVYWYRQLPEEGLKFMVYLQKENIIDESGMPKERFSAEFPKEGPSILRIQQVVRGDSAAYFCASSRGTGRNTYEQYFGPGTRLTVT.

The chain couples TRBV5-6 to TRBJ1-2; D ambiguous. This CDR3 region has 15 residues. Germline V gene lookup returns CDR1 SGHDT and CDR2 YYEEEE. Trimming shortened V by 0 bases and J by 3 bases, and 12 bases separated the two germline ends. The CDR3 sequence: CASSLGSTQHYGYTF. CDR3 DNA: TGTGCCAGCAGCTTGGGGTCGACCCAGCACTATGGCTACACCTTC.

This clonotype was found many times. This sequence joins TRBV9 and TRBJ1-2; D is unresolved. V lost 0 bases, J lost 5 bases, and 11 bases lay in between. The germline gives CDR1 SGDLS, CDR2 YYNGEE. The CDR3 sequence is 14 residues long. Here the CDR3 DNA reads TGTGCCAGCAGCGTAGAGGCAGGTCCTTATGGCTACACCTTC. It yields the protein CASSVEAGPYGYTF.

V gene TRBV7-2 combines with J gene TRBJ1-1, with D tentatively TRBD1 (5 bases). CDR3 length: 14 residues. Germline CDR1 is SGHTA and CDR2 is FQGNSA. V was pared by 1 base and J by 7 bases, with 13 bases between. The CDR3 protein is CASSLGRGRGEAFF. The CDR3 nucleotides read TGTGCCAGCAGCTTAGGTCGGGGACGGGGTGAAGCTTTCTTT.

CDR3 coding DNA: TGTGCCAGTAGTACCACTAGAAATGAGCAGTTCTTC. Its protein product is CASSTTRNEQFF. V gene TRBV19 combines with J gene TRBJ2-1; perhaps TRBD2 as D (5 bases). Germline V CDR1 and CDR2: LNHDA, SQIVND (reference sequence). V lost 4 bases and J lost 7, with 8 bases in between. The CDR3 is 12 amino acids.

CDR3: CASSTLLQGARSPLHF. The CDR3, as DNA: TGTGCCAGTAGTACTCTCCTACAGGGGGCACGATCACCCCTCCACTTT. The V and J genes are TRBV19 and TRBJ1-6; 9 bases line up with TRBD1. The CDR3 spans 16 residues. Trimming cost V 4 bases and J 10 bases; bases outside gene matches: 11. Germline CDR1 and CDR2: LNHDA and SQIVND (reference sequence).

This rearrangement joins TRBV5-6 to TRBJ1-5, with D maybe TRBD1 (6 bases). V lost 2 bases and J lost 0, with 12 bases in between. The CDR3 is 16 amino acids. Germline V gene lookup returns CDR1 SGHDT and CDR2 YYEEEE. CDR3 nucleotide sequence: TGTGCCAGCAGCTTCCAGGGGTCGTTTAGCAATCAGCCCCAGCATTTT. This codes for CASSFQGSFSNQPQHF.

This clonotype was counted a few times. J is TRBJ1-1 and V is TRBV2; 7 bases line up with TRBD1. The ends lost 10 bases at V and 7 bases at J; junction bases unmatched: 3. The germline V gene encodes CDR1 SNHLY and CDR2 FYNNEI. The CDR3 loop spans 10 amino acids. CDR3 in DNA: TGTGCCACCCGACAGGGTGAAGCTTTCTTT. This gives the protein CATRQGEAFF.

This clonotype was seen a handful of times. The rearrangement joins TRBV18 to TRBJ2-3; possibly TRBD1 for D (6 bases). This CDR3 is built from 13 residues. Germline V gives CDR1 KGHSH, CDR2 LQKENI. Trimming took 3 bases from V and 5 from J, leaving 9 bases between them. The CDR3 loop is CASSPRGRDTQYF. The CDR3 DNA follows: TGTGCCAGCTCACCCAGGGGTAGAGATACGCAGTATTTT.

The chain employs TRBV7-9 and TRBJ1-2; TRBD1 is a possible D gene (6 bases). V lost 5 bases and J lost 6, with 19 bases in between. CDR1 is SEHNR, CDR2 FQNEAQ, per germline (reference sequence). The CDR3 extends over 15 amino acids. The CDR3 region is CASSPQYGTSDGYTF. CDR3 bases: TGTGCCAGCAGCCCACAATACGGGACAAGCGATGGCTACACCTTC.

The CDR3 nucleotides read TGTGCCAGCAGCCTGGACAGAGACAATGAGCAGTACTTC. This sequence encodes CASSLDRDNEQYF. This rearrangement joins TRBV7-8 to TRBJ2-7; TRBD1 is a possible D gene (6 bases). The germline CDR1 and CDR2 sequences are SGHVS and FQNEAQ. Trimming removed 5 bases from V and 7 bases from J, with 15 bases in between. The CDR3 covers 13 residues.

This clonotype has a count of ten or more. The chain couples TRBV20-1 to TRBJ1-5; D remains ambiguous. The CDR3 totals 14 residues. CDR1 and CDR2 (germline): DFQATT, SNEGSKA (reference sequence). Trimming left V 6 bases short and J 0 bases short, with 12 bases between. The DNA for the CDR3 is TGCAGTGCAACATCCACCGATAGCAATCAGCCCCAGCATTTT. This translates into CSATSTDSNQPQHF.